This passage covers 20 T cell receptor beta chains from one sample sequenced in a study of cytomegalovirus exposure and HLA in healthy donors (dated by TCRdb to about 2017). The library came from the immunoSEQ multiplex PCR assay. In its TCRdb copy, this immuneACCESS table keeps in-frame sequences only and misses some clones. Where compared with another copy, unresolved V genes explain less than half of these, and the others have no known cause. The sample has some 330,000 clones on record, about nine tenths of them singletons. Clones ranked in the top ten supply under 0.85% of the sample. The specimen was PBMCs. The source of these receptors is a woman aged 18-29 years in good health and CMV-seronegative.

The chain recombines TRBV5-4 with TRBJ1-2; TRBD1 matches at 12 bases. CDR1 SGHNT and CDR2 YYREEE come from the germline V gene (reference sequence). V lost 0 bases, J lost 4 bases, and 4 bases stayed unmatched. The CDR3 runs 16 residues. CDR3 sequence reads: CASSLGGQGAFYGYTF. CDR3 sequence (DNA): TGTGCCAGCAGCTTGGGGGGACAGGGGGCATTCTATGGCTACACCTTC.

This clone was detected only a few times. V and J are TRBV30 and TRBJ1-2; D remains unclear. This CDR3 spans 13 amino acids. V lost 0 bases and J 6 bases, leaving 11 bases between the germline ends. Germline assignment: CDR1 GTSNPN and CDR2 SVGIG (reference sequence). CDR3 in amino acids: CAWSVGGGDGYTF. The CDR3 nucleotides read TGTGCCTGGAGTGTAGGTGGCGGGGATGGCTACACCTTC.

In regard to this clone: This same CDR3 is encoded by further DNA sequences in the sample. The V call is TRBV9, the J call TRBJ2-5; possible D gene TRBD2, 6 bases. Between the trimmed V and J ends, which lost 1 base and 1 base, there was a span of 8 bases. This CDR3 region has 14 residues. Per the germline V gene, CDR1 is SGDLS and CDR2 is YYNGEE. The DNA of the CDR3 is TGTGCCAGCAGCGTAAGTAGCGGCCAAGAGACCCAGTACTTC. Encoded protein: CASSVSSGQETQYF.

The rearrangement uses TRBV28 and TRBJ1-1; D call uncertain. This CDR3 has 15 residues. V shed 4 bases and J shed 5 bases, with 17 bases lying between them. The V gene's germline CDR1 is MDHEN and CDR2 SYDVKM. CDR3 loop: CASSSSEGLLTEAFF. The DNA for the CDR3 is TGTGCCAGCAGTTCCTCCGAGGGTCTTTTGACTGAAGCTTTCTTT.

The table lists this clone with a few counts. The chain couples TRBV4-3 to TRBJ2-7; D remains ambiguous. The CDR3 sequence is 15 residues long. Trimming pared 1 base from V and 4 bases from J, leaving 14 bases between. Germline V gene lookup returns CDR1 LGHNA and CDR2 YSLEER. Here the CDR3 reads CASSQGPASRYEQYF. In nucleotides, the CDR3 is TGCGCCAGCAGCCAAGGGCCGGCTAGTAGATACGAGCAGTACTTC.

The rearrangement links TRBV29-1 to TRBJ1-1; D is perhaps TRBD1 (5 bases). CDR3 length: 12 residues. The V end lost 7 bases, the J end lost 5 bases, and 14 bases lay between the germline ends. Germline CDR1 SQVTM, CDR2 ANQGSEA. In DNA, the CDR3 is TGCAGCGCGGGGCGGGAAGGGACTGAAGCTTTCTTT. This gives the protein CSAGREGTEAFF. Complete variable domain (other parts from reference TRBV29-1 and TRBJ1-1): SAVISQKPSRDICQRGTSLTIQCQVDSQVTMMFWYRQQPGQSLTLIATANQGSEATYESGFVIDKFPISRPNLTFSTLTVSNMSPEDSSIYLCSAGREGTEAFFGQGTRLTVV.

This chain connects TRBV6-1 to TRBJ2-7; unclear D gene. V lost 6 bases and J 6 bases, leaving 9 bases between the germline ends. Germline V gene data show CDR1 as MNHNS and CDR2 as SASEGT. The CDR3 extends over 11 amino acids. The CDR3 DNA reads as TGTGCCAGCAGCCAACAGACCGAGCAGTACTTC. Translated: CASSQQTEQYF.

The rearrangement links TRBV19 to TRBJ2-2; D remains ambiguous. CDR1 LNHDA and CDR2 SQIVND come from the germline V gene (reference sequence). The CDR3 totals 15 residues. V dropped 1 base and J dropped 0 bases, with 6 bases sitting between them. CDR3 in DNA: TGTGCCAGTAGTATAGCTAGAGCGAACACCGGGGAGCTGTTTTTT. Translating it yields CASSIARANTGELFF.

J is TRBJ1-2 and V is TRBV5-1; 11 nucleotides line up with TRBD1. This CDR3 is 14 amino acids long. CDR1 and CDR2 (germline): SGHRS, YFSETQ. V was pared by 4 bases and J by 6 bases, with 5 bases of the junction left unmatched. The CDR3 reads CASSPGTGGDGYTF. In DNA, the CDR3 is TGCGCCAGCAGCCCGGGGACAGGGGGAGATGGCTACACCTTC.

This chain uses TRBV6-6 with TRBJ2-1; maybe TRBD2 (6 bases). The CDR3 has 15 residues. Per the germline V gene, CDR1 is MNHNY and CDR2 is SVGAGI (reference sequence). Trimming removed 7 bases from V and 5 bases from J, with 18 bases in between. CDR3 sequence reads: CASTSLGSSNNEQFF. The CDR3 DNA reads as TGTGCCAGCACCTCCCTCGGGAGCAGCAACAATGAGCAGTTCTTC.

This chain's CDR3 is CASSDRLAGEGTQYF. The CDR3 bases are TGTGCCAGCAGCGACCGACTAGCGGGAGAAGGTACGCAGTATTTT. V is TRBV9 and J is TRBJ2-3; 12 positions agree with TRBD2. CDR3 length: 15 residues. V dropped 3 bases and J dropped 8; count of bases not matched to a gene: 7. CDR1 is SGDLS and CDR2 is YYNGEE in the germline V gene.

The chain carries TRBV28 and TRBJ2-7; 9 nucleotides match TRBD2. CDR1 MDHEN and CDR2 SYDVKM come from the germline V gene. J lost 3 bases, V lost 7 bases, and 7 bases had no gene match. CDR3 length: 14 residues. The CDR3 spells CASIKREAGYEQYF. The CDR3 DNA reads TGTGCCAGCATAAAGCGGGAGGCCGGCTACGAGCAGTACTTC.

This sequence joins TRBV2 and TRBJ2-4; weak D call: TRBD2 (5 bases). V was pared by 6 bases and J by 1 base, with 13 bases between. CDR3 length: 15 residues. Germline values: CDR1 SNHLY, CDR2 FYNNEI. The CDR3 nucleotides read TGTGCCAGCAGCGCGGACTGGGCTGCCAAAAACATTCAGTACTTC. It translates to CASSADWAAKNIQYF.

The genes are TRBV27 and TRBJ2-1; 8 positions match TRBD2. Per germline, CDR1 MNHEY and CDR2 SMNVEV (reference sequence). The CDR3 length is 14 residues. The junction had 1 base not matched to a gene; V was cut back by 6 bases and J by 0 bases. CDR3 residues: CASSAGGSYNEQFF. The CDR3 coding sequence is TGTGCCAGCAGCGCGGGGGGCTCCTACAATGAGCAGTTCTTC.

The chain carries TRBV19 and TRBJ2-3; 7 bases agree with TRBD2. V gave up 7 bases and J gave up 2 bases; unmatched junction bases: 9. This CDR3 has 15 amino acids. CDR1 and CDR2 (germline): LNHDA, SQIVND (reference sequence). The CDR3 DNA reads TGTGCCAGTACTCTACAAGCGGGAAACACAGATACGCAGTATTTT. Amino acid sequence: CASTLQAGNTDTQYF.

This clone occurred once. This sequence joins TRBV10-3 and TRBJ2-2; D is perhaps TRBD1 (6 bases). Trimming removed 4 bases from V and 3 bases from J, with 12 bases in between. Germline V lookup: CDR1 ENHRY, CDR2 SYGVKD. This CDR3 comprises 15 residues. The CDR3 reads CAISGGTGHTGELFF. CDR3 nucleotides: TGTGCCATCAGTGGTGGTACAGGGCACACCGGGGAGCTGTTTTTT.

The genes are TRBV5-5 and TRBJ2-5; D is possibly TRBD2 (6 bases). The length of the CDR3 is 16 residues. Germline V gene sequence: CDR1 SGHKS, CDR2 YYEKEE (reference sequence). V lost 5 bases and J 3 bases, leaving 20 bases between the germline ends. The DNA of the CDR3 is TGTGCCAGCAGTTCGACAAAGGAGGGTTCAGAAGAGACCCAGTACTTC. Its protein is CASSSTKEGSEETQYF.

The genes are TRBV5-4 and TRBJ1-4; perhaps TRBD1 as D (6 bases). Per germline, CDR1 SGHNT and CDR2 YYREEE (reference sequence). The CDR3 is 15 amino acids. V gave up 0 bases and J gave up 8 bases, with 14 bases separating them. CDR3: CASSLGGGAGEKLFF. CDR3 nucleotides: TGTGCCAGCAGCTTGGGAGGGGGGGCTGGCGAAAAACTGTTTTTT.

This chain connects TRBV27 to TRBJ2-1, with 11 nucleotides matching TRBD2. Germline CDR1 MNHEY, CDR2 SMNVEV (reference sequence). V trimming: 4 bases; J trimming: 6 bases; junction bases outside the gene matches: 8. The CDR3 spans 16 residues. The CDR3 region has the DNA TGTGCCAGCAGTTACCTGGGACTAGCGGCCACCAATGAGCAGTTCTTC. This translates into CASSYLGLAATNEQFF.

The gene calls are TRBV11-1 and TRBJ2-1; TRBD2 agrees at 9 bases. Germline values: CDR1 SGHAT, CDR2 FQDESV (reference sequence). J was trimmed by 12 bases and V by 2 bases; bases with no gene match: 2. The CDR3 has 12 amino acids. The CDR3 bases are TGTGCCAGCAGCTTACTAGCGGGAACGCAGTTCTTC. Protein: CASSLLAGTQFF.